The T cell receptor (beta chain) described here comes from a study of T cell repertoires in ileal Crohn's disease. The germline CDR1 and CDR2 sequences are SGHRS and YFSETQ. V lost 2 bases and J lost 6, with 10 bases in between. The CDR3 has 13 amino acids. Time point denoted: neoterminal ileum biopsy at postoperative endoscopy, about 6 months after surgery. This table comes from immunoSEQ multiplex PCR, and its TCRdb copy is limited to in-frame clones, with some not included. The sample has some 10,000 clones; 72% are singletons. On this clone: Its target is not known.

Findings of the study overall: Active smokers at surgery had more clonal expansions than non-smokers. Every patient over 26.8% clonality showed endoscopic recurrence.

The receptor was isolated from an adult with Crohn's disease. The specimen sequenced was ileal tissue. The chain couples TRBV5-1 to TRBJ2-3; no definite D call. Written as DNA, the CDR3 is TGCGCCAGCAGCTTTTGGAACGGGGATACGCAGTATTTT. Its protein product is CASSFWNGDTQYF.